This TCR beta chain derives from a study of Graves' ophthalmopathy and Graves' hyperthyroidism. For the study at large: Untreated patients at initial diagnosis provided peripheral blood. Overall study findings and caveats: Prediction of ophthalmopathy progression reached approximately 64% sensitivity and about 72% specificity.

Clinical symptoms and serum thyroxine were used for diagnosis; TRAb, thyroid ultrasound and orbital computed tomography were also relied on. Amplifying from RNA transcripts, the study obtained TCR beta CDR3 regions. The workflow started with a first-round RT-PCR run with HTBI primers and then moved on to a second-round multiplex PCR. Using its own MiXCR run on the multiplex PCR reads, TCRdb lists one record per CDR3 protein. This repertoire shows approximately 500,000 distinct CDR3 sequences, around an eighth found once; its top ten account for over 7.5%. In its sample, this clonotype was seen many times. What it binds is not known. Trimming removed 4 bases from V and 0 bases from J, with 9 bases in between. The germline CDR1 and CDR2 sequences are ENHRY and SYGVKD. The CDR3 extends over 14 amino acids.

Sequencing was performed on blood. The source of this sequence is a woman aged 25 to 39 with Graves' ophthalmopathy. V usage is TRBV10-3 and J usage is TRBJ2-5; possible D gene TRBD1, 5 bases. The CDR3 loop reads CAISVSRDQETQYF. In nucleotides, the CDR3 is TGTGCCATCAGTGTGTCCAGGGACCAAGAGACCCAGTACTTC.